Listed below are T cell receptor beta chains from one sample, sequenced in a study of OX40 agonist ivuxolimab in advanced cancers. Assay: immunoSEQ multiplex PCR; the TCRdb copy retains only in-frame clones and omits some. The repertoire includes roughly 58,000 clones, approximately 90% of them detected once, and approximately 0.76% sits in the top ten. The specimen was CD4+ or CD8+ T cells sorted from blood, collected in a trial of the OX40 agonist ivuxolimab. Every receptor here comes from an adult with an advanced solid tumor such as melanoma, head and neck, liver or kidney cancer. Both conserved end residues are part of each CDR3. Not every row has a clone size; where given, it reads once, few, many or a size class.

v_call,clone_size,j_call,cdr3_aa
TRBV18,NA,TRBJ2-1,CASSPRGDSEQFF
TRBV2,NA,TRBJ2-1,CASIREAGGPSANEQFF
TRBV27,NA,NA,CASSLARTGQGYEQYF
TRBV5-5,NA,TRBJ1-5,CASSPFSGGQPQHF
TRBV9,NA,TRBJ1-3,CASSVSGMGGNTIYF
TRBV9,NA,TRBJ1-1,CASSRQPNTEAFF
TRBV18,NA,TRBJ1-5,CASSLGTGNNQPQHF
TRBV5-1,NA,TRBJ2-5,CASTAGGVGETQYF
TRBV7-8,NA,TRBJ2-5,CASSSTWRETQYF
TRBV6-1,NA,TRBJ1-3,CASWAAGNTIYF
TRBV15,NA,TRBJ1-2,CATKLGASSYGYTF
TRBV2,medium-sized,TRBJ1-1,CASSGQGQNTEAFF
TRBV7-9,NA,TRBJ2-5,CASSALARETQYF
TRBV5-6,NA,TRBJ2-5,CASSLIRGGETQYF
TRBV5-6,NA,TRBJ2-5,CASSSRTGGGRETQYF
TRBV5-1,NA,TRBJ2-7,CASSLRGYEQYF
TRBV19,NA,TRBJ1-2,CASSTWTVDYGYTF
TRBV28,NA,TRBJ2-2,CASTNTGVPGELFF
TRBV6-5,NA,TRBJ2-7,CASYRRANSYEQYF
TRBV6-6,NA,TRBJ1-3,CASSLGLDSGNTIYF
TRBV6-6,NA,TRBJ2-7,CASSGNYEQYF
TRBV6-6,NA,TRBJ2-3,CASSTDRVTTDTQYF
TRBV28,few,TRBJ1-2,CASRQGRIGGYTF
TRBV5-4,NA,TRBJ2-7,CATKMGGRAYEQYF
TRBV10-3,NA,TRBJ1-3,CAIIPGQGVSGNTIYF
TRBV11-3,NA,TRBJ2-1,CASSFRGNEQFF
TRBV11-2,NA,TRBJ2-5,CASSLSYQETQYF
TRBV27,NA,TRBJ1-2,CASSFRRGQSTYGYTF
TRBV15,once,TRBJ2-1,CATSTRDYAGEQFF
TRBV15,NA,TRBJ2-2,CATSKTPGAEPNTGELFF
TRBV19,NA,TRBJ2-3,CASSIAQPGDTQYF
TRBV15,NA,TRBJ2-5,CATSRDTPQTTEETQYF
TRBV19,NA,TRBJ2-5,CASTPPGGQGMETQYF
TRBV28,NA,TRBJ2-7,CASVFSVRGRNEQYF
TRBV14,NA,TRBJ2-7,CASSQLAGSYEQYF
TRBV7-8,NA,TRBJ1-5,CASSLGRFGNQPQHF
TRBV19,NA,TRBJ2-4,CASSMRATKNIQYF
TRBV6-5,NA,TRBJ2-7,CASSYAGASYEQYF
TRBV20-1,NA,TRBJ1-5,CSARAKPQHF
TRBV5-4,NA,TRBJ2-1,CASGRTSGNEQFF
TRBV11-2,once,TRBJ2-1,CASSLGVAGQANEQFF
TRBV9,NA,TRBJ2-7,CASSVGSGGAREQYF
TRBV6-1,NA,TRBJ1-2,CASSEGSAYGYTF
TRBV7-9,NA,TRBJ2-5,CASSTRTSGRQTQYF
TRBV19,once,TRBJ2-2,CASASTGINTGELFF
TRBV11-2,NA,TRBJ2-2,CASSLGSGAGELFF
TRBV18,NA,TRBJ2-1,CASSPLRSSSYNEQFF
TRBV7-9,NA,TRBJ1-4,CASSPNTEKLFF
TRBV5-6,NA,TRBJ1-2,CASSLRQGHYGYTF
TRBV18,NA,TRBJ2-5,CASSPRPGETQYF
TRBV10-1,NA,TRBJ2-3,CASSVGHPTDTQYF
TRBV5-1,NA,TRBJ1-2,CASSLGQGGYTF